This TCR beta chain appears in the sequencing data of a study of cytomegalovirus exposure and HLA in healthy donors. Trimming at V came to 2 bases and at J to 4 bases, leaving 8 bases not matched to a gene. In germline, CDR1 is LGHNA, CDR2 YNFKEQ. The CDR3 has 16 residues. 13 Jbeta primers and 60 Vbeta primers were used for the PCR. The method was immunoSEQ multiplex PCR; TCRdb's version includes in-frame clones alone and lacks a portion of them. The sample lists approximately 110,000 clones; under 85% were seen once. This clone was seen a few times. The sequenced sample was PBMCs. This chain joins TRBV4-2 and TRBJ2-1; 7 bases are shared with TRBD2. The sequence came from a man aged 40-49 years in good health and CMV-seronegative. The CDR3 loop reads CASSQSSGTLYNEQFF. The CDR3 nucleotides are TGTGCCAGCAGCCAATCTAGCGGAACCCTATACAATGAGCAGTTCTTC.